These 23 T cell receptor beta chains were all obtained from the same sample, sequenced in a study of tumor and adjacent non-tumor tissue in lung cancer. TCRbeta libraries were built with three rounds of nested PCR, modified from ARM-PCR. TCRdb itself ran the multiplex PCR reads through MiXCR, one entry per CDR3 protein. This repertoire shows some 74,000 distinct CDR3 sequences, roughly 72% found once; its top ten account for 8% to 10%. No cell sorting was done before RNA was extracted from the tissue. Sequenced input: lung tumor tissue. The receptor set was obtained from a woman aged 35 to 49 with non-small cell lung cancer.

Comments on this clonotype: Being one base from a much bigger clone, this may be a read error. The chain has TRBV14 and TRBJ2-7, with D possibly matching TRBD2 (5 bases). The CDR3 spans 16 residues. Germline V gene sequence: CDR1 SGHDN, CDR2 FVKESK. Trimming left V 3 bases short and J 4 bases short, with 19 bases between. The CDR3 nucleotides read TGTGCCAGCAGCCAGGGAACTAGTGCGTCCAAATACGAGCAGTACTTC. Translating it yields CASSQGTSASKYEQYF. Together with reference TRBV14 and TRBJ2-7, the CDR3 gives the full variable domain: EAGVTQFPSHSVIEKGQTVTLRCDPISGHDNLYWYRRVMGKEIKFLLHFVKESKQDESGMPNNRFLAERTGGTYSTLKVQPAELEDSGVYFCASSQGTSASKYEQYFGPGTRLTVT.

In nucleotides, the CDR3 is TGTGCCAGCAGTTCCGGGACCAGCGAGGGGCGCAACAATGAGCAGTTCTTC. It specifies CASSSGTSEGRNNEQFF. V is TRBV28 and J is TRBJ2-1, with D perhaps TRBD1 or TRBD2 (5 bases each). Germline CDR1 and CDR2: MDHEN and SYDVKM. CDR3 length equals 17 residues. With 4 bases removed from V and 5 bases from J, the gap between germline ends came to 21 bases. Using reference TRBV28 and TRBJ2-1 for the parts outside the CDR3, the full variable domain is DVKVTQSSRYLVKRTGEKVFLECVQDMDHENMFWYRQDPGLGLRLIYFSYDVKMKEKGDIPEGYSVSREKKERFSLILESASTNQTSMYLCASSSGTSEGRNNEQFFGPGTRLTVL.

About this clonotype itself: One end of the junction is discordant with germline, which a read error may explain. This rearrangement joins TRBV20-1 to TRBJ1-2; possible D gene TRBD1, 5 bases. This CDR3 comprises 14 residues. CDR1 is DFQATT, CDR2 SNEGSKA, per germline (reference sequence). In DNA form, the CDR3 reads TGCAGTGCTAGCGGGCCTGGGGCAGACTATTGCTACACCTTC. This sequence encodes CSASGPGADYCYTF.

This clonotype was observed at least ten times. CDR3 nucleotide sequence: TGTGCCAGCAGAGGCGGGGATGAGCAGTTCTTC. Residues: CASRGGDEQFF. The chain joins TRBV2 to TRBJ2-1, with D possibly TRBD2 on 6 matching bases. This CDR3 comprises 11 residues. Germline V CDR1 and CDR2: SNHLY, FYNNEI. Trimming took 6 bases from V and 8 from J, leaving 8 bases between them.

The table lists this clonotype with a few counts. The chain joins TRBV19 to TRBJ2-4; 8 bases map to TRBD1. Per germline, CDR1 LNHDA and CDR2 SQIVND (reference sequence). CDR3 size: 16 residues. The ends lost 4 bases at V and 4 bases at J; junction bases unmatched: 9. The DNA for the CDR3 is TGTGCCAGTAGTAACCGACAGGGGAAAGGTAAAAACATTCAGTACTTC. Amino acid sequence: CASSNRQGKGKNIQYF.

To note about this clonotype: Because the CDR3 is missing its conserved closing phenylalanine or tryptophan, this is likely a read error. The chain combines TRBV4-2 with TRBJ2-2; perhaps TRBD2 as D (5 bases). V gave up 2 bases and J gave up 4 bases, with 14 bases separating them. Germline lookup yields CDR1 LGHNA and CDR2 YNFKEQ. The CDR3 loop spans 16 amino acids. The chain's CDR3 is CASSQIRGSGTGELFL. The CDR3 DNA reads TGTGCCAGCAGCCAAATAAGAGGGTCGGGCACCGGGGAGCTGTTTCTT.

Comments on this clonotype: The conserved closing phenylalanine or tryptophan is absent in this CDR3, likely reflecting a read error. The chain joins TRBV11-3 to TRBJ2-3; D is perhaps TRBD2 (6 bases). Germline lookup yields CDR1 SGHNT and CDR2 YENEEA. The CDR3 is 17 residues long. The CDR3 DNA is TGTGCCAGCATCTTAGAGGAGGTACTAGCCCCCACAGATACGCAGTATTTA. Translated: CASILEEVLAPTDTQYL.

As concerns this clonotype: A read error is possible here, since a much larger clone lies one base away. The V gene is TRBV30, the J gene TRBJ2-5, with 7 bases that match TRBD1. Germline values: CDR1 GTSNPN, CDR2 SVGIG (reference sequence). CDR3 length equals 14 residues. Germline trimming cut 3 bases from V and 6 bases from J; bases unmatched to any gene: 10. CDR3 amino acids: CAWSWGQRMKTQYF. Here the CDR3 DNA reads TGTGCCTGGAGCTGGGGACAGCGGATGAAGACCCAGTACTTC.

This clonotype was seen a handful of times. A much larger clonotype is one base distant, so this may be a read error. The J gene is TRBJ2-1, the V gene TRBV20-1; TRBD1 might be the D (5 bases). In germline, CDR1 is DFQATT, CDR2 SNEGSKA (reference sequence). There are 12 residues in the CDR3. CDR3 DNA sequence: TGCAATGCTAGGGGCAGGGCTGGGGAGCAGTTCTTC. It specifies CNARGRAGEQFF.

Points on this clonotype: The CDR3 does not close with the conserved phenylalanine or tryptophan, likely indicating a read error. The chain is built from TRBV11-2 and TRBJ2-1; 12 bases are shared with TRBD2. Germline V CDR1 and CDR2: SGHAT, FQNNGV. This CDR3 has 14 amino acids. In DNA, the CDR3 is TGTACCAGCAGCTGGACTAGCGGGAACAATGAGCAGTTCTCC. Protein: CTSSWTSGNNEQFS.

In regard to this clonotype: The germline gene is not matched at one end of the junction; a read error may be the cause. The chain has TRBV4-2 and TRBJ2-5, with 9 bases lining up with TRBD2. Germline CDR1 LGHNA, CDR2 YNFKEQ. The CDR3 is made up of 17 amino acids. CDR3 sequence: CVSSQDLAGALQETQYF. In DNA form, the CDR3 reads TGCGTCAGCAGCCAAGATTTAGCGGGGGCCCTCCAAGAGACCCAGTACTTC.

This clonotype was seen only a few times. A much larger clone differs from this one at a single base, so this may be a read error. The chain employs TRBV10-3 and TRBJ2-7; 10 bases are a match to TRBD2. With 5 bases clipped from V and 6 bases from J, the junction kept 4 bases outside the gene matches. Germline CDR1 and CDR2: ENHRY and SYGVKD. The CDR3 sequence is 13 residues long. The CDR3 DNA follows: TGTGCCATCAGTATAGCGGGAGGAGGCGAGCAGTACTTC. This gives the protein CAISIAGGGEQYF.

The rearrangement joins TRBV5-1 to TRBJ2-2, with 10 bases matching TRBD2. Germline CDR1 and CDR2: SGHRS and YFSETQ. The trim removed 4 bases at V and 5 bases at J, leaving 8 bases unmatched. This CDR3 has 16 amino acids. Written as DNA, the CDR3 is TGCGCCAGCAGCCGCCTAACTAGCGGGACAACCGGGGAGCTGTTTTTT. Protein sequence: CASSRLTSGTTGELFF.

This clonotype has a single count. One junction end does not reproduce the germline sequence, and a read error may be involved. The V gene is TRBV11-2, the J gene TRBJ1-2, with D possibly TRBD1 on 5 matching bases. This CDR3 is 13 amino acids long. Germline-derived CDR1 and CDR2 are SGHAT and FQNNGV. CDR3 amino acids: CASNPNRERGYIF. The CDR3 DNA reads as TGTGCCAGCAACCCCAATAGGGAGAGGGGCTACATCTTC.

As for this clonotype: One junction end disagrees with the germline gene, perhaps due to a read error. This chain joins TRBV6-1 and TRBJ2-3; possible D gene TRBD2, 5 bases. CDR1 and CDR2 from the germline V gene are MNHNS and SASEGT. This CDR3 comprises 15 residues. The CDR3 nucleotides read TGTGCAAGCAGTGAACGTCAAGGGAGCACAGATACGCACTATTTT. Translation gives CASSERQGSTDTHYF.

Note on this clonotype: The CDR3 carries no conserved terminal phenylalanine or tryptophan, so it likely arises from a read error. The rearrangement joins TRBV11-2 to TRBJ2-7; 11 bases are shared with TRBD1. CDR3 length: 14 residues. CDR1 is SGHAT and CDR2 is FQNNGV in the germline V gene. The CDR3 DNA is TGCGCTAGCATCCCGGGACAGGGGGCCTACGAGCAGTACATC. Its protein product is CASIPGQGAYEQYI.

The chain links TRBV11-2 to TRBJ1-2; 7 nucleotides agree with TRBD1. Germline-derived CDR1 and CDR2 are SGHAT and FQNNGV. V shed 7 bases and J 2 bases; nucleotides not matched to a gene: 7. The CDR3 runs to 14 residues. The CDR3 nucleotides read TGTGCCAGCAACTGGGGGACAGAAAACTATGGCTACACCTTC. Its translation is CASNWGTENYGYTF.

A remark on this clonotype: A much larger clone sits a single nucleotide away, making a read error possible. The rearrangement uses TRBV24-1 and TRBJ2-7; 9 bases match TRBD1. The CDR3 is 15 residues long. CDR1 is KGHDR, CDR2 SFDVKD, per germline. The CDR3 region has the DNA TGTGCCCCCAGTGATCCAGGACAGGGGAGCTACGAGCAGTACTTC. It yields the protein CAPSDPGQGSYEQYF.

As concerns this clonotype: Germline is not matched at one junction end, which may reflect a read error. V usage is TRBV4-1 and J usage is TRBJ2-2; D perhaps matches TRBD2 (5 bases). This CDR3 has 14 amino acids. Per the germline V gene, CDR1 is MGHRA and CDR2 is YSYEKL. CDR3 in amino acids: CASSQVQNTWELFF. The CDR3 coding sequence is TGCGCCAGCAGCCAAGTCCAGAACACCTGGGAGTTGTTTTTT.

The J gene is TRBJ2-2, the V gene TRBV29-1; D not resolved. Trimming shortened V by 5 bases and J by 7 bases, and 23 bases separated the two germline ends. Germline V CDR1 and CDR2: SQVTM, ANQGSEA. This CDR3 contains 16 residues. The CDR3 loop reads CSVTGSLGMSGGELFF. The CDR3, as DNA: TGCAGCGTTACTGGTTCTCTGGGAATGTCCGGCGGGGAGCTGTTTTTT.

Points on this clonotype: An end of the junction does not agree with germline; a read error may underlie this. The chain carries TRBV10-2 and TRBJ2-5; TRBD2 matches 8 bases. This CDR3 has 17 amino acids. CDR1 is WSHSY, CDR2 SAAADI, per germline. The CDR3 sequence is CASRSVVRRGRPETRYF. CDR3 bases: TGCGCCAGCAGGTCTGTGGTTCGACGCGGGAGGCCAGAGACCCGGTACTTC.

As to this clonotype: This clone may be a read error of a much larger clone one base away. The DNA for the CDR3 is TGCAGTGCTAGGTCCAACAGGGGATTGACCTACAAGCAGTACTTC. Amino acid sequence: CSARSNRGLTYKQYF. The V and J genes are TRBV20-1 and TRBJ2-7; 7 bases fit TRBD1. The CDR3 has 15 amino acids. Germline CDR1 DFQATT, CDR2 SNEGSKA (reference sequence).

This clonotype was counted ten times or more. The CDR3 DNA reads TGTGCCAGCAGTGAGGGGCAGGAGTACAATGAGCAGTTCTTC. This sequence encodes CASSEGQEYNEQFF. The chain links TRBV6-1 to TRBJ2-1, with D possibly matching TRBD1 (5 bases). The V end lost 3 bases, the J end lost 4 bases, and 10 bases lay between the germline ends. Germline CDR1 and CDR2: MNHNS and SASEGT. The CDR3 runs 14 residues.